The 24 T cell receptor beta chains below come from one sample, sequenced in a study of OX40 agonist ivuxolimab in advanced cancers. Profiling relied on immunoSEQ multiplex PCR, and the TCRdb table lists in-frame clones only, not all of them. The sample contains about 65,000 clones, 80% to 90% of which appear only once. The sample consisted of CD4+ or CD8+ T cells sorted from blood, taken in a trial of the OX40 agonist ivuxolimab. Receptor source: an adult with an advanced solid tumor such as melanoma, head and neck, liver or kidney cancer.

The J gene is TRBJ2-7, the V gene TRBV9, with TRBD1 matching over 7 bases. This CDR3 region has 14 residues. Germline V gives CDR1 SGDLS, CDR2 YYNGEE. V dropped 4 bases and J dropped 0; count of bases not matched to a gene: 4. The CDR3 nucleotides are TGTGCCAGCAGCATGACAGGGCGCTCCTACGAGCAGTACTTC. Residues: CASSMTGRSYEQYF.

This clone was picked up a small number of times. This chain connects TRBV21-1 to TRBJ1-5. TRBV21-1 is reported as a pseudogene. The CDR3 is made up of 13 amino acids. CDR3 DNA sequence: TGTGCCGCACGGGTGTTAAGCAATCAGCCCCAGCATTTT. Translation gives CAARVLSNQPQHF.

This clone was counted between two and nine times. The genes are TRBV5-1 and TRBJ1-1; D is undetermined. The CDR3 spans 14 residues. Germline CDR1 is SGHRS and CDR2 is YFSETQ. V was pared by 3 bases and J by 1 base, with 10 bases between. For the CDR3, the DNA is TGCGCCAGCAGCTACGACACAGAGAACACTGAAGCTTTCTTT. The encoded protein is CASSYDTENTEAFF.

This clone was counted a few times. The gene calls are TRBV9 and TRBJ1-1; D remains ambiguous. Trimming cost V 2 bases and J 1 base, with 6 bases left between them. This CDR3 has 13 amino acids. The germline V gene encodes CDR1 SGDLS and CDR2 YYNGEE. The CDR3 protein is CASSVSRNTEAFF. The CDR3 bases are TGTGCCAGCAGCGTGTCCAGGAACACTGAAGCTTTCTTT.

The rearrangement uses TRBV7-9 and TRBJ2-1; 7 bases fit TRBD2. The CDR3 loop spans 13 amino acids. V trimming: 10 bases; J trimming: 7 bases; junction bases outside the gene matches: 10. CDR1 SEHNR and CDR2 FQNEAQ come from the germline V gene (reference sequence). This CDR3 is CANGAGEANEQFF. The CDR3 region has the DNA TGTGCCAACGGGGCGGGAGAGGCTAATGAGCAGTTCTTC.

J is TRBJ1-2 and V is TRBV4-1; D not certain. Germline V gene lookup returns CDR1 MGHRA and CDR2 YSYEKL. The CDR3 has 12 amino acids. Trimming removed 0 bases at V and 5 bases at J, with 4 bases between. In nucleotides, the CDR3 is TGCGCCAGCAGCCAAGAGGGTTATGGCTACACCTTC. The encoded protein is CASSQEGYGYTF.

The rearrangement joins TRBV6-5 to TRBJ1-4; a weak D match, TRBD1 (5 bases). CDR3 length: 14 residues. Trimming cost V 0 bases and J 7 bases, with 9 bases left between them. Per the germline V gene, CDR1 is MNHEY and CDR2 is SVGAGI. This CDR3 is CASSYSGTGEKLFF. CDR3 sequence (DNA): TGTGCCAGCAGTTACTCCGGGACCGGTGAAAAACTGTTTTTT.

This chain connects TRBV5-1 to TRBJ1-6, with unresolved D. V was clipped by 3 bases and J by 6 bases, with 7 bases between them. Looked up from germline, CDR1 is SGHRS and CDR2 is YFSETQ. The CDR3 length is 13 residues. The CDR3 nucleotides read TGCGCCAGCAGCTCAGAGGGTAATTCACCCCTCCACTTT. Protein sequence: CASSSEGNSPLHF.

J is TRBJ2-5 and V is TRBV18; the match to TRBD1 covers 7 bases. Germline V lookup: CDR1 KGHSH, CDR2 LQKENI. V lost 3 bases and J lost 2; bases outside the gene matches: 9. This CDR3 is built from 16 residues. CDR3 sequence reads: CASSPNTGDLQETQYF. DNA of the CDR3: TGTGCCAGCTCACCGAACACAGGGGACCTACAAGAGACCCAGTACTTC. The variable domain in full, completed from reference TRBV18 and TRBJ2-5, reads NAGVMQNPRHLVRRRGQEARLRCSPMKGHSHVYWYRQLPEEGLKFMVYLQKENIIDESGMPKERFSAEFPKEGPSILRIQQVVRGDSAAYFCASSPNTGDLQETQYFGPGTRLLVL.

The chain has TRBV5-1 and TRBJ2-3; D might be TRBD2 (6 bases). Trimming took 4 bases from V and 2 from J, leaving 14 bases between them. CDR3 length equals 15 residues. The germline V gene has CDR1 SGHRS and CDR2 YFSETQ. DNA for the CDR3: TGCGCCAGCAGCAGGGGAGGAGGCCTCACAGATACGCAGTATTTT. This codes for CASSRGGGLTDTQYF.

J is TRBJ2-5 and V is TRBV7-6; D gene ambiguous. In germline, CDR1 is SGHVS, CDR2 FNYEAQ. The V and J ends lost 5 bases and 1 base respectively, with 2 bases between them. There are 11 residues in the CDR3. Here the CDR3 DNA reads TGTGCCAGCAGCATCCAAGAGACCCAGTACTTC. It translates to CASSIQETQYF.

This clone was detected only a few times. The chain carries TRBV7-3 and TRBJ1-5; the match to TRBD1 covers 7 bases. Trimming took 1 base from V and 0 from J; bases not matched to a gene: 12. CDR1 is SGHTA, CDR2 FQGTGA, per germline. This CDR3 region has 19 residues. CDR3 sequence: CASSLSDRVLLRSNQPQHF. CDR3 DNA: TGTGCCAGCAGCTTAAGTGACAGGGTGCTCCTTCGTAGCAATCAGCCCCAGCATTTT. Full variable domain (outside the CDR3, taken from reference TRBV7-3 and TRBJ1-5): GAGVSQTPSNKVTEKGKYVELRCDPISGHTALYWYRQSLGQGPEFLIYFQGTGAADDSGLPNDRFFAVRPEGSVSTLKIQRTERGDSAVYLCASSLSDRVLLRSNQPQHFGDGTRLSIL.

V usage is TRBV6-5 and J usage is TRBJ2-7, with D possibly TRBD2 on 5 matching bases. V was shortened by 0 bases and J by 6 bases, with 15 bases between the two germline ends. The germline V gene has CDR1 MNHEY and CDR2 SVGAGI. The CDR3 totals 15 residues. In DNA, the CDR3 is TGTGCCAGCAGTTACTCTTTTCGGGGAGTGACCGAGCAGTACTTC. It is translated as CASSYSFRGVTEQYF.

The J gene is TRBJ2-7, the V gene TRBV15, with 9 bases matching TRBD2. The CDR3 covers 16 residues. Trimming at V came to 1 base and at J to 0 bases, leaving 4 bases not matched to a gene. Germline V gives CDR1 LNHNV, CDR2 YYDKDF (reference sequence). CDR3 region: CATSRGAGGSSYEQYV. The CDR3 DNA is TGTGCCACCAGCAGAGGGGCGGGGGGGAGCTCCTACGAGCAGTACGTC.

The gene calls are TRBV5-1 and TRBJ2-3; no clear D. CDR3 size: 16 residues. CDR1 SGHRS and CDR2 YFSETQ come from the germline V gene. V gave up 1 base and J gave up 0 bases, with 12 bases separating them. For the CDR3, the DNA is TGCGCCAGCAGCTTGCAGGACCTATGGAGCACAGATACGCAGTATTTT. Encoded protein: CASSLQDLWSTDTQYF.

The gene calls are TRBV5-4 and TRBJ2-3, with 11 bases lining up with TRBD1. Trimming removed 3 bases from V and 3 bases from J; junction bases left unmatched: 3. Per germline, CDR1 SGHNT and CDR2 YYREEE (reference sequence). The CDR3 contains 15 residues. The CDR3 nucleotides read TGTGCCAGCAGCTCCCGGGACAGGGGGACAGATACGCAGTATTTT. Translating gives CASSSRDRGTDTQYF.

The chain carries TRBV7-2 and TRBJ1-2, with a weak D call TRBD1 (5 bases). V lost 1 base and J lost 8, with 8 bases in between. Germline assignment: CDR1 SGHTA and CDR2 FQGNSA. The CDR3 spans 12 residues. CDR3: CASSLVQVGYTF. As DNA, the CDR3 is TGTGCCAGCAGCTTAGTACAGGTGGGCTACACCTTC.

In this sample, this clone turned up a few times. The chain couples TRBV7-9 to TRBJ2-7; 10 bases fit TRBD2. Germline V gene sequence: CDR1 SEHNR, CDR2 FQNEAQ (reference sequence). There are 14 residues in the CDR3. V trimming: 4 bases; J trimming: 4 bases; junction bases outside the gene matches: 4. The chain's CDR3 is CASSYGTSAYEQYF. The DNA for the CDR3 is TGTGCCAGCAGCTACGGGACTAGCGCATACGAGCAGTACTTC.

The chain is built from TRBV18 and TRBJ2-2, with 9 positions matching TRBD1. The CDR3 contains 16 residues. The V segment lost 3 bases and the J segment 3 bases; nucleotides outside the gene matches: 5. The germline V gene encodes CDR1 KGHSH and CDR2 LQKENI. The CDR3 nucleotides read TGTGCCAGCTCACCTATAGGACAGGGGCACACCGGGGAGCTGTTTTTT. Encoded protein: CASSPIGQGHTGELFF.

A single count supports this clone. The gene calls are TRBV7-6 and TRBJ2-1; tentatively, D is TRBD1 (5 bases). This CDR3 comprises 17 residues. CDR1 is SGHVS, CDR2 FNYEAQ, per germline. V was shortened by 1 base and J by 4 bases, with 17 bases between the two germline ends. The CDR3 coding sequence is TGTGCCAGCAGCTTAGGGCAGGGTCTTAACGCGTACAATGAGCAGTTCTTC. Translation gives CASSLGQGLNAYNEQFF.

The rearrangement joins TRBV2 to TRBJ1-3; D unclear. The CDR3 spans 15 residues. Trimming left V 0 bases short and J 3 bases short, with 9 bases between. Germline values: CDR1 SNHLY, CDR2 FYNNEI. CDR3 coding DNA: TGTGCCAGCAGTGAAGCGCTGGGGTTTGGAAACACCATATATTTT. Translated, it gives CASSEALGFGNTIYF.

The chain carries TRBV25-1 and TRBJ2-1; 9 bases agree with TRBD2. V shed 5 bases, J shed 8 bases, and the junction held 10 bases outside the gene matches. CDR1 is MGHDK, CDR2 SYGVNS, per germline. This CDR3 has 15 amino acids. CDR3 nucleotides: TGTGCCAGCAGTCCTACTAGCGGGCTCTGGGATGAGCAGTTCTTC. This codes for CASSPTSGLWDEQFF.

The chain has TRBV30 and TRBJ2-1; 9 bases agree with TRBD2. The germline gives CDR1 GTSNPN, CDR2 SVGIG (reference sequence). This CDR3 has 11 amino acids. The V and J ends lost 5 bases and 8 bases, in that order; junction bases with no gene match: 1. Here the CDR3 DNA reads TGTGCCTGGGGGACTAGCCATGAGCAGTTCTTC. Translation gives CAWGTSHEQFF.

V and J are TRBV13 and TRBJ1-3; unclear D gene. The CDR3 spans 14 residues. Germline CDR1 reads PRHDT; CDR2 reads FYEKMQ (reference sequence). Trimming took off 4 bases at V and 0 bases at J, with 7 bases between the two ends. The CDR3 sequence is CASSSGYSGNTIYF. Here the CDR3 DNA reads TGTGCCAGCAGCTCCGGGTACTCTGGAAACACCATATATTTT.